Reported below is one T cell receptor (beta chain). Its target is unknown. The use of a sample-barcoded 5' primer and a J-beta primer mix characterized a second PCR of 7 to 11 cycles. Every sample gave at least 2.5 million paired-end reads containing CDR3. TCRdb redid the calling of the 5' RACE reads with MiXCR, one entry per CDR3 protein. The table lists 540,000 or so distinct CDR3 sequences, more than 45% of them singletons, with just under 25% in the top ten. CDR3 length: 16 residues. Trimming left V 6 bases short and J 0 bases short, with 15 bases between. The germline CDR1 and CDR2 sequences are DFQATT and SNEGSKA (reference sequence). The data stem from a study of blood T cells in healthy people across ages. Whole-study results and caveats: Estimates drawn from one million T cells were deemed to understate diversity. Whereas aged donors had fewer naive CD4+ cells, long-lived donors had more of them and higher diversity.

Sequencing input: blood. This clonotype was obtained from an older man in good health. The V call is TRBV20-1, the J call TRBJ2-6, with D perhaps TRBD2 (5 bases). CDR3 nucleotides: TGCAGTGCCCCACCAGTCGGGAACTCTGGGGCCAACGTCCTGACTTTC. This translates into CSAPPVGNSGANVLTF.